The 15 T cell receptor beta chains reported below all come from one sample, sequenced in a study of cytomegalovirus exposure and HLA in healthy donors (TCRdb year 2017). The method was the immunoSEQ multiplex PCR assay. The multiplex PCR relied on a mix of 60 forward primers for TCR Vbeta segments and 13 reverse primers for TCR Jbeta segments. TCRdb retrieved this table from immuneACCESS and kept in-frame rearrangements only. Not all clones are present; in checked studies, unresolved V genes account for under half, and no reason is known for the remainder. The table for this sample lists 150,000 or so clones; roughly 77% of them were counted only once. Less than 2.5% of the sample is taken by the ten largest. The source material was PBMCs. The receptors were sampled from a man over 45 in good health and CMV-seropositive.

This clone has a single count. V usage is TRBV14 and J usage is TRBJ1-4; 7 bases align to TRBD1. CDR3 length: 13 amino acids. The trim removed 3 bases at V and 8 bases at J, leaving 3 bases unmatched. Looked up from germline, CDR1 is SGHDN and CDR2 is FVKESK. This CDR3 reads CASSQGTAEKLFF. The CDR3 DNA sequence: TGTGCCAGCAGCCAGGGGACAGCAGAAAAACTGTTTTTT.

In DNA form, the CDR3 reads TGTGCCAGCAGCGTGGCAGGAATTGGTCAGCCCCAGCATTTT. Its protein is CASSVAGIGQPQHF. The chain uses TRBV7-2 and TRBJ1-5; D ambiguous. Germline loops: CDR1 SGHTA, CDR2 FQGNSA. This CDR3 is built from 14 residues. V was cut by 5 bases and J by 6 bases, with 14 bases left in between.

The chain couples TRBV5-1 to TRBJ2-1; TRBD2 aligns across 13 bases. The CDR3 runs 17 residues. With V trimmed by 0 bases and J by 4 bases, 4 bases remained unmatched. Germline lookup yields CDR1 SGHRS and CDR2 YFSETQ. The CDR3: CASSLGGTSGVYNEQFF. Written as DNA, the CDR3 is TGCGCCAGCAGCTTGGGGGGGACTAGCGGGGTATACAATGAGCAGTTCTTC.

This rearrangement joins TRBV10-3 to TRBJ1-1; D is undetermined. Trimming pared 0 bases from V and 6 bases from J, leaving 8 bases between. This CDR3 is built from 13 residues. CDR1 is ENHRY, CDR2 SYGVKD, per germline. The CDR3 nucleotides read TGTGCCATCAGTGAGTCGTTACTCGCTGAAGCTTTCTTT. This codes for CAISESLLAEAFF.

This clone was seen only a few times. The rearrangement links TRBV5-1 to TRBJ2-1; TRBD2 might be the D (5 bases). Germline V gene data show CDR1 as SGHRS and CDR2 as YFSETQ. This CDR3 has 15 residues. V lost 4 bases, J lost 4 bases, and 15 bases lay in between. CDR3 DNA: TGCGCCAGCAGCCCGGTTGTAACGGGGTACAATGAGCAGTTCTTC. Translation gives CASSPVVTGYNEQFF.

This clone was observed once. CDR3 amino acids: CASSLVGLGQETQYF. DNA for the CDR3: TGCGCCAGCAGCTTGGTGGGACTAGGGCAAGAGACCCAGTACTTC. This sequence joins TRBV5-1 and TRBJ2-5; 8 nucleotides line up with TRBD2. V gave up 0 bases and J gave up 2 bases; unmatched junction bases: 3. The CDR3 spans 15 residues. Per germline, CDR1 SGHRS and CDR2 YFSETQ.

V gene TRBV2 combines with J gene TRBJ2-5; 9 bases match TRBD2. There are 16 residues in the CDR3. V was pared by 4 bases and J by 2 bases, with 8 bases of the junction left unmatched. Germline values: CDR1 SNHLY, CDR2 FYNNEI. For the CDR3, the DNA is TGTGCCAGCAGTGCTTTGACTAGCGGAGCTCAAGAGACCCAGTACTTC. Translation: CASSALTSGAQETQYF.

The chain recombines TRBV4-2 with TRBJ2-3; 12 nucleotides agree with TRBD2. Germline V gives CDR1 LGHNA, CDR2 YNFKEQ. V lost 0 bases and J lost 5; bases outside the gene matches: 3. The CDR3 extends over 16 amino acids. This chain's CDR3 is CASSQDLLAGGDTQYF. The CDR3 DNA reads TGTGCCAGCAGCCAAGACTTACTAGCGGGGGGAGATACGCAGTATTTT.

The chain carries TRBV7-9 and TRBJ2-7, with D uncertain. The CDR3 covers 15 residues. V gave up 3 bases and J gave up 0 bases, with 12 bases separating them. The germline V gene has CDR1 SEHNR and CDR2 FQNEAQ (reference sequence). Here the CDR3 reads CASSFYSRSSYEQYF. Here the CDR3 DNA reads TGTGCCAGCAGCTTTTATTCCCGGAGCTCCTACGAGCAGTACTTC.

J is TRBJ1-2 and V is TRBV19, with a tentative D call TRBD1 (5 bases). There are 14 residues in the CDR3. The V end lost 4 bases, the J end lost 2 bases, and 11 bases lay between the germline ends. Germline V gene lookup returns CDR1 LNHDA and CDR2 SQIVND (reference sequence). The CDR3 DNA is TGTGCCAGTAGTACCAACGGGGGAAACTATGGCTACACCTTC. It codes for CASSTNGGNYGYTF.

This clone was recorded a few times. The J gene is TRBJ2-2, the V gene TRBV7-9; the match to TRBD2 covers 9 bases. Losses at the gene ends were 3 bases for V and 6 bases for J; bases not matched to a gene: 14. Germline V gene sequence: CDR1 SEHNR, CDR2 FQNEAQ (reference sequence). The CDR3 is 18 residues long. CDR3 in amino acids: CASSLKLGGGGAAGELFF. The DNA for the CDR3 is TGTGCCAGCAGCTTGAAATTAGGTGGCGGGGGGGCCGCCGGGGAGCTGTTTTTT.

CDR3 loop: CASSLVGSDDEQYF. The CDR3 region has the DNA TGTGCCAGCAGCTTAGTGGGTAGCGACGACGAGCAGTACTTC. The chain couples TRBV11-2 to TRBJ2-7; perhaps TRBD2 as D (5 bases). Germline V gene sequence: CDR1 SGHAT, CDR2 FQNNGV. This CDR3 comprises 14 residues. Trimming left V 1 base short and J 5 bases short, with 12 bases between.

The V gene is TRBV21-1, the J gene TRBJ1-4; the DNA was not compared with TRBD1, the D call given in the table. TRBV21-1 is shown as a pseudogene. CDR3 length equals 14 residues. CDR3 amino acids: CASSSRQVRQKLFF. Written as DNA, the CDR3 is TGTGCCAGCAGCTCTCGACAGGTGCGGCAAAAACTGTTTTTT.

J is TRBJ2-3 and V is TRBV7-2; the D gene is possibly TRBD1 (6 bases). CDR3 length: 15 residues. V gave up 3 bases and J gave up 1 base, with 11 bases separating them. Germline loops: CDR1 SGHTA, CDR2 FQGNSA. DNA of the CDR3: TGTGCCAGCAGCTTCTGGGGGCTTGGCACAGATACGCAGTATTTT. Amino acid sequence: CASSFWGLGTDTQYF.

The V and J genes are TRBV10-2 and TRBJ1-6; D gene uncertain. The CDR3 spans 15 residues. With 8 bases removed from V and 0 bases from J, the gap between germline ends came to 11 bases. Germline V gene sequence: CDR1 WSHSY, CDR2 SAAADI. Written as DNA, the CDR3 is TGCGCCAGCCGCACAGATATCTCCTATAATTCACCCCTCCACTTT. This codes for CASRTDISYNSPLHF.